The 25 T cell receptor beta chains below were found in one sample sequenced in a study of CXCR3-negative and CXCR3-positive naive CD8 T cells. The authors prepared UMI-labeled TRB cDNA libraries by 5' RACE. After re-calling the 5' RACE reads, TCRdb lists one entry per CDR3 protein, DNA absent. The sample table sets out 130,000 or so distinct CDR3 sequences. The sample consisted of naive CXCR3- CD8+ T cells from blood. Noted subset: CD45RO-CCR7+CD27+CD95- naive CD8+ T cells lacking CXCR3 (TNR3-). The receptors shown here come from a human donor in good health. Some clones in this sample may be carry-over from other donors' samples.

The rearrangement uses TRBV2 and TRBJ2-1; TCRdb calls TRBD2, which cannot be checked without DNA. The germline V gene encodes CDR1 SNHLY and CDR2 FYNNEI. The CDR3 has 16 residues. The CDR3 is CASISRTSGDYNEQFF.

This CDR3 reads CASSYPLIPQTPSSYNEQFF. The gene calls are TRBV28 and TRBJ2-1; TCRdb gives TRBD1 as the D gene, but with no DNA this cannot be confirmed. CDR3 length: 20 residues. Germline V gene lookup returns CDR1 MDHEN and CDR2 SYDVKM.

The CDR3 region is CASSKEGQINQPQHF. The rearrangement joins TRBV6-2 or TRBV6-3 to TRBJ1-5; TCRdb reports TRBD1, a call that lacks DNA to check it against. This CDR3 spans 15 amino acids. Per germline, CDR1 MNHEY and CDR2 SVGEGT.

V gene TRBV6-5 combines with J gene TRBJ2-1. CDR1 is MNHEY and CDR2 is SVGAGI in the germline V gene. The CDR3 is 15 amino acids. CDR3 amino acids: CASSYSRDSYNEQFF.

This chain uses TRBV7-9 with TRBJ2-5; as DNA is missing, the TRBD1 call by TCRdb cannot be tested. Per the germline V gene, CDR1 is SEHNR and CDR2 is FQNEAQ (reference sequence). The CDR3 consists of 18 residues. The CDR3: CASSPPSAGSHFEETQYF.

The chain uses TRBV9 and TRBJ2-7; lacking DNA, the TRBD2 call made by TCRdb goes unchecked. CDR1 and CDR2 from the germline V gene are SGDLS and YYNGEE. The CDR3 spans 14 residues. The CDR3 sequence is CASSVGGNAYEQYF.

The rearrangement links TRBV4-1 to TRBJ2-7; the D call of TRBD2 rests on TCRdb alone, since no DNA is present to check it. Germline assignment: CDR1 MGHRA and CDR2 YSYEKL. The CDR3 spans 15 residues. The CDR3 region is CASSRALAGDYEQYF.

The chain links TRBV4-1 to TRBJ2-2; no DNA is available, so the TRBD2 call from TCRdb remains unchecked. Germline V lookup: CDR1 MGHRA, CDR2 YSYEKL. The CDR3 is 17 amino acids. The CDR3 here is CASSQGGELVNTGELFF.

CDR3 amino acids: CSVGVNNLDGYTF. J is TRBJ1-2 and V is TRBV29-1. Looked up from germline, CDR1 is SQVTM and CDR2 is ANQGSEA. The CDR3 spans 13 residues.

V usage is TRBV28 and J usage is TRBJ2-1; TCRdb reports TRBD1, a call that lacks DNA to check it against. CDR1 MDHEN and CDR2 SYDVKM come from the germline V gene. The CDR3 spans 15 residues. The CDR3 loop is CASSSTGQSYNEQFF.

The rearrangement joins TRBV14 to TRBJ2-7; TCRdb picks TRBD1, but there is no DNA to check that call. Germline V CDR1 and CDR2: SGHDN, FVKESK. The CDR3 has 13 amino acids. CDR3 in amino acids: CASSPNRVLGQYF.

The chain links TRBV6-5 to TRBJ2-1; the TCRdb D gene call, TRBD2, has no DNA to confirm it. The CDR3 runs 16 residues. Germline CDR1 is MNHEY and CDR2 is SVGAGI. CDR3 protein: CASSYSTGPSYNEQFF.

The rearrangement links TRBV29-1 to TRBJ2-3; TCRdb picks TRBD1, but there is no DNA to check that call. Germline CDR1 and CDR2: SQVTM and ANQGSEA. The CDR3 is 17 amino acids. CDR3: CSVEDPARARDTDTQYF.

The chain recombines TRBV5-1 with TRBJ2-5; TCRdb's D gene call, TRBD1, goes unchecked for lack of DNA. Per germline, CDR1 SGHRS and CDR2 YFSETQ. The CDR3 runs to 15 residues. The CDR3 sequence: CASRLRGDREETQYF.

V usage is TRBV3-1 and J usage is TRBJ2-2; the D call of TRBD2 rests on TCRdb alone, since no DNA is present to check it. Germline assignment: CDR1 LGHDT and CDR2 YNNKEL (reference sequence). The CDR3 is 16 amino acids. The CDR3 loop is CASSQDVAGFTGELFF.

The genes are TRBV5-1 and TRBJ2-7; the TRBD1 assignment by TCRdb is unverifiable without DNA. CDR1 and CDR2 (germline): SGHRS, YFSETQ. This CDR3 comprises 13 residues. CDR3 sequence reads: CASSLQGFYEQYF.

This chain joins TRBV5-1 and TRBJ2-7. Per germline, CDR1 SGHRS and CDR2 YFSETQ. The CDR3 is 13 residues long. CDR3 amino acids: CASSLGGYYEQYF. The full variable domain, its missing parts supplied by reference TRBV5-1 and TRBJ2-7, is KAGVTQTPRYLIKTRGQQVTLSCSPISGHRSVSWYQQTPGQGLQFLFEYFSETQRNKGNFPGRFSGRQFSNSRSEMNVSTLELGDSALYLCASSLGGYYEQYFGPGTRLTVT.

V gene TRBV19 combines with J gene TRBJ2-7; TCRdb's D call, TRBD1, is unchecked because there is no DNA. Germline CDR1 and CDR2: LNHDA and SQIVND (reference sequence). There are 14 residues in the CDR3. CDR3 sequence: CASSSRTGNYEQYF.

The chain links TRBV29-1 to TRBJ1-2; TCRdb outputs TRBD1, but without DNA this stays unchecked. Looked up from germline, CDR1 is SQVTM and CDR2 is ANQGSEA. The CDR3 runs to 13 residues. CDR3 residues: CSVLTATNYGYTF.

The J gene is TRBJ1-4, the V gene TRBV25-1; as DNA is missing, the TRBD1 call by TCRdb cannot be tested. Germline V gene data show CDR1 as MGHDK and CDR2 as SYGVNS. This CDR3 is 15 amino acids long. CDR3 region: CASSEFGGMNEKLFF.

The V gene is TRBV20-1, the J gene TRBJ2-1; TCRdb returns TRBD1, unconfirmable since there is no DNA. The CDR3 runs to 16 residues. Looked up from germline, CDR1 is DFQATT and CDR2 is SNEGSKA (reference sequence). This CDR3 reads CSAGDLAGGLGNEQFF.

V usage is TRBV29-1 and J usage is TRBJ2-5. The CDR3 sequence is 13 residues long. Germline V gene data show CDR1 as SQVTM and CDR2 as ANQGSEA. CDR3 in amino acids: CSVDYEEEETQYF.

The V gene is TRBV3-1, the J gene TRBJ2-1; TCRdb gives TRBD1 as the D gene, but with no DNA this cannot be confirmed. This CDR3 has 13 amino acids. Germline values: CDR1 LGHDT, CDR2 YNNKEL (reference sequence). The CDR3 sequence is CASNNRVNNEQFF.

The chain couples TRBV28 to TRBJ2-3; TCRdb's assignment of TRBD2 cannot be checked, as there is no DNA. Germline V gives CDR1 MDHEN, CDR2 SYDVKM. The CDR3 covers 14 residues. The chain's CDR3 is CASSLKREADTQYF.

The V and J genes are TRBV5-1 and TRBJ2-1; without DNA, the TCRdb call of TRBD1 cannot be checked. The germline gives CDR1 SGHRS, CDR2 YFSETQ. The CDR3 extends over 13 amino acids. The CDR3 spells CASRTELAVEQFF. The full variable domain, its missing parts supplied by reference TRBV5-1 and TRBJ2-1, is KAGVTQTPRYLIKTRGQQVTLSCSPISGHRSVSWYQQTPGQGLQFLFEYFSETQRNKGNFPGRFSGRQFSNSRSEMNVSTLELGDSALYLCASRTELAVEQFFGPGTRLTVL.